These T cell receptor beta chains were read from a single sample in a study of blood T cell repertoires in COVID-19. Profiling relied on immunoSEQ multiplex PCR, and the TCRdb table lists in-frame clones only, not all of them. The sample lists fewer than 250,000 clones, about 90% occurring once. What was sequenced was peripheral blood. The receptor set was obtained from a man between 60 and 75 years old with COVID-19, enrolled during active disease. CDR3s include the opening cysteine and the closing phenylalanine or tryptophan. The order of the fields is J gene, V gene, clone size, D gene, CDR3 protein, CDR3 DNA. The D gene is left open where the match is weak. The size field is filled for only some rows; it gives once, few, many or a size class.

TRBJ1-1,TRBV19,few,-,CASSGTRGRPVTEAFF,TGTGCCAGTAGTGGAACCAGGGGAAGGCCAGTCACTGAAGCTTTCTTT
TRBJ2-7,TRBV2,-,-,CASRRTGTYEQYF,TGTGCCAGCAGACGTACCGGGACCTACGAGCAGTACTTC
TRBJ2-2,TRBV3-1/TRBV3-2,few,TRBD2,CASSQLLAGNTGELFF,TGTGCCAGCAGCCAGCTACTAGCGGGAAACACCGGGGAGCTGTTTTTT
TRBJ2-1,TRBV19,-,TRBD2,CASSIRGVGLAGHLGYEQFF,TGTGCCAGTAGTATACGGGGCGTTGGGCTAGCGGGCCATCTGGGCTATGAGCAGTTCTTC
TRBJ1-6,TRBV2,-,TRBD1,CASGDRGGNSPLHF,TGTGCCAGCGGGGACAGGGGCGGGAATTCACCCCTCCACTTT
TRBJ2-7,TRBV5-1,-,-,CASSLGGGYEQYF,TGCGCCAGCAGCTTGGGGGGAGGCTACGAGCAGTACTTC
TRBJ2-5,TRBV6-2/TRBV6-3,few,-,CASSYLRRAGLKETQYF,TGTGCCAGCAGTTACTTGAGACGAGCGGGTTTAAAAGAGACCCAGTACTTC
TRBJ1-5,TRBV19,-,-,CASLTRGSNQPQHF,TGTGCCAGTCTGACCCGGGGGAGCAATCAGCCCCAGCATTTT
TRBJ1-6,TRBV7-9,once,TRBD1,CASSRGQGNSPLHF,TGTGCCAGCAGCCGGGGACAGGGTAATTCACCCCTCCACTTT
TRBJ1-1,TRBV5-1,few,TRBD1,CASSLQGARTEAFF,TGCGCCAGCAGCTTGCAGGGGGCGAGGACTGAAGCTTTCTTT
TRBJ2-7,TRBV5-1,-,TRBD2,CASSLAGGLNEQYF,TGCGCCAGCAGCTTGGCGGGGGGGCTTAACGAGCAGTACTTC
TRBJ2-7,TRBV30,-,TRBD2,CAWSVLGLAGAYEQYF,TGTGCCTGGAGTGTACTAGGGCTAGCGGGAGCCTACGAGCAGTACTTC
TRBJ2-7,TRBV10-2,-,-,CASSPFSYEQYF,TGCGCCAGCAGCCCGTTCTCCTACGAGCAGTACTTC
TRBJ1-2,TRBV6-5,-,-,CASSYRPGIYGYTF,TGTGCCAGCAGTTACCGTCCAGGGATCTATGGCTACACCTTC
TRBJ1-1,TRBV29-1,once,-,CSVELSGWTEAFF,TGCAGCGTTGAGCTCTCAGGGTGGACTGAAGCTTTCTTT
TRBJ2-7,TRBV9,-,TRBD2,CASSDGTSGTFYEQYF,TGTGCCAGCAGCGATGGGACTAGCGGGACCTTCTACGAGCAGTACTTC
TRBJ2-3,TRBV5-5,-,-,CASSLAYRAVGDTQYF,TGTGCCAGCAGCTTGGCCTACAGGGCCGTTGGAGATACGCAGTATTTT
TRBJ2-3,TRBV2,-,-,CASTEGGGPTDTQYF,TGTGCCAGCACCGAGGGGGGAGGGCCAACAGATACGCAGTATTTT
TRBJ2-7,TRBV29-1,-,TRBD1,CSVGTGGFSYEQYF,TGCAGCGTGGGGACAGGGGGTTTCTCCTACGAGCAGTACTTC
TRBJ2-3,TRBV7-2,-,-,CASSLGWRGSDTQYF,TGTGCCAGCAGCTTAGGGTGGAGGGGATCTGATACGCAGTATTTT